Shown below are 26 T cell receptor beta chains from a single sample sequenced in a study of T cells after yellow fever vaccination. One entry per CDR3 protein results from TCRdb running MiXCR on the 5' RACE reads. This sample has around 200,000 distinct CDR3 sequences, with roughly 11% found just once. The sample was CD8+ T cells sorted from PBMCs, taken 15 days after the yellow fever booster vaccination. The source is a man between 18 and 29 years old who received the YFV17D yellow fever vaccine.

The chain is built from TRBV28 and TRBJ2-7; D might be TRBD1 (6 bases). The CDR3 has 16 residues. Per germline, CDR1 MDHEN and CDR2 SYDVKM. V shed 4 bases and J shed 3 bases, with 19 bases lying between them. CDR3 sequence (DNA): TGTGCCAGCAGTTGGACAGAAAGATCTACGCACTACGAGCAGTACTTC. It codes for CASSWTERSTHYEQYF.

This clonotype was seen many times. The V and J genes are TRBV4-1 and TRBJ1-6; D remains ambiguous. Trimming stripped 1 base from V and 7 bases from J, with 2 bases between. The CDR3 extends over 12 amino acids. Germline V gene sequence: CDR1 MGHRA, CDR2 YSYEKL. CDR3 sequence reads: CASSQGNSPLHF. The CDR3 region has the DNA TGCGCCAGCAGCCAAGGCAATTCACCCCTCCACTTT.

The rearrangement uses TRBV7-3 and TRBJ2-3, with TRBD1 as a possible D gene (6 bases). Trimming shortened V by 8 bases and J by 0 bases, and 15 bases separated the two germline ends. CDR3 size: 15 residues. The germline V gene encodes CDR1 SGHTA and CDR2 FQGTGA. The chain's CDR3 is CASGYGTSSTDTQYF. DNA of the CDR3: TGTGCCAGCGGGTACGGGACATCTAGCACAGATACGCAGTATTTT.

This clonotype was picked up a small number of times. The genes are TRBV12-3 or TRBV12-4 and TRBJ2-2, with D tentatively TRBD2 (6 bases). The CDR3 is 12 residues long. V lost 6 bases, J lost 5 bases, and 7 bases lay in between. The CDR3 nucleotides are TGTGCCAGCAGGGAGGGTACCGGGGAGCTGTTTTTT. It translates to CASREGTGELFF.

This clonotype was counted a few times. The chain links TRBV7-6 to TRBJ2-5; 7 bases are a match to TRBD1. With 8 bases clipped from V and 4 bases from J, the junction kept 4 bases outside the gene matches. Germline V gene lookup returns CDR1 SGHVS and CDR2 FNYEAQ. This CDR3 is 12 amino acids long. The CDR3: CASDNRGETQYF. For the CDR3, the DNA is TGTGCCAGCGATAACAGGGGAGAGACCCAGTACTTC.

The chain combines TRBV4-3 with TRBJ1-4; the D gene is possibly TRBD1 (5 bases). CDR3 length: 15 residues. V was cut by 4 bases and J by 3 bases, with 12 bases left in between. The germline CDR1 and CDR2 sequences are LGHNA and YSLEER. DNA for the CDR3: TGCGCCAGCAGCCCCCTGACAGAAGCTAATGAAAAACTGTTTTTT. This gives the protein CASSPLTEANEKLFF.

The V call is TRBV7-9, the J call TRBJ1-3; D is possibly TRBD1 (6 bases). Germline V gene data show CDR1 as SEHNR and CDR2 as FQNEAQ (reference sequence). There are 11 residues in the CDR3. V dropped 5 bases and J dropped 13 bases, with 12 bases sitting between them. CDR3 region: CASSHEGHIYF. CDR3 coding DNA: TGTGCCAGCAGCCATGAGGGACATATATATTTT.

The genes are TRBV7-8 and TRBJ2-1; D possibly corresponds to TRBD2 (6 bases). CDR1 is SGHVS, CDR2 FQNEAQ, per germline. CDR3 size: 15 residues. The ends were cut back, 4 bases at V and 8 bases at J, with 18 bases in the middle. CDR3 DNA: TGTGCCAGCAGCTCTATGGGGACTCCCATGTATGAGCAGTTCTTC. Translated: CASSSMGTPMYEQFF.

At least ten counts were recorded for this clonotype. The rearrangement links TRBV4-2 to TRBJ2-1; 8 positions agree with TRBD2. V trimming: 0 bases; J trimming: 5 bases; junction bases outside the gene matches: 9. The CDR3 loop spans 17 amino acids. The germline V gene encodes CDR1 LGHNA and CDR2 YNFKEQ. The CDR3 DNA follows: TGTGCCAGCAGCCAAGAGTCCGGACTAGCCTTTCACAATGAGCAGTTCTTC. It encodes CASSQESGLAFHNEQFF.

This clonotype appeared a few times. This chain links TRBV3-2 with TRBJ2-7; the D call in the table, TRBD2, was not verified against the DNA. TRBV3-2 is shown as a pseudogene. This CDR3 contains 19 residues. CDR3 sequence reads: CASSQETSGGPKHSYEQYV. In DNA, the CDR3 is TGTGCCAGCAGCCAAGAGACTAGCGGGGGGCCCAAGCATTCCTACGAGCAGTACGTC.

The gene calls are TRBV2 and TRBJ2-7; 10 bases agree with TRBD1. CDR1 is SNHLY and CDR2 is FYNNEI in the germline V gene. The CDR3 is 15 residues long. The J segment lost 4 bases and the V segment lost 0 bases, leaving 3 bases of the junction unmatched. The CDR3 reads CASSEAGQGFYEQYF. CDR3 bases: TGTGCCAGCAGTGAAGCGGGACAGGGGTTTTACGAGCAGTACTTC.

J is TRBJ2-1 and V is TRBV9; D ambiguous. Trimming stripped 4 bases from V and 10 bases from J, with 21 bases between. This CDR3 has 15 residues. CDR1 is SGDLS, CDR2 YYNGEE, per germline. The CDR3, as DNA: TGTGCCAGCAGCCCTACACTCGACCCTGACCGGGAGCAGTTCTTC. Translation gives CASSPTLDPDREQFF.

V is TRBV3-1 and J is TRBJ2-6; D is unclear. Germline V gene data show CDR1 as LGHDT and CDR2 as YNNKEL (reference sequence). The CDR3 is 15 residues long. V gave up 6 bases and J gave up 0 bases, with 9 bases separating them. In DNA, the CDR3 is TGTGCCAGCAGTCTGAGCCCCTCTGGGGCCAACGTCCTGACTTTC. Translating it yields CASSLSPSGANVLTF.

The chain carries TRBV29-1 and TRBJ2-7; possibly TRBD1 for D (6 bases). Germline CDR1 is SQVTM and CDR2 is ANQGSEA. The CDR3 spans 13 residues. CDR3 residues: CRLDRFYPLEQYV. DNA for the CDR3: TGCAGGTTAGACAGGTTCTACCCCCTCGAGCAGTACGTC.

The chain couples TRBV4-3 to TRBJ2-4, with D perhaps TRBD2 (6 bases). CDR1 is LGHNA, CDR2 YSLEER, per germline. CDR3 length equals 14 residues. With 1 base removed from V and 8 bases from J, the gap between germline ends came to 12 bases. CDR3 nucleotides: TGCGCCAGCAGCCAAGGACTAGGGAGACACATTCAGTACTTC. This sequence encodes CASSQGLGRHIQYF.

The CDR3 DNA follows: TGTGCCAGCACCCCACGAGCGGCAGGGCAAGCCAGCTACGAGCAGTACGTC. Translated: CASTPRAAGQASYEQYV. V gene TRBV28 combines with J gene TRBJ2-7; possibly TRBD1 or TRBD2 for D (5 bases each). In germline, CDR1 is MDHEN, CDR2 SYDVKM. The length of the CDR3 is 17 residues. Trimming took 7 bases from V and 3 from J, leaving 25 bases between them.

The genes are TRBV4-1 and TRBJ1-5; D not certain. The CDR3 consists of 15 residues. V was pared by 4 bases and J by 0 bases, with 10 bases between. Germline values: CDR1 MGHRA, CDR2 YSYEKL. The CDR3 DNA sequence: TGCGCCAGCAGCCTAATTACAGATAGCAATCAGCCCCAGCATTTT. Encoded protein: CASSLITDSNQPQHF.

The gene calls are TRBV12-3 or TRBV12-4 and TRBJ1-5; no clear D. This CDR3 is 12 amino acids long. The V end lost 4 bases, the J end lost 8 bases, and 9 bases lay between the germline ends. The CDR3 DNA reads as TGTGCCAGCAGTTCCCTGAGGGAGCCCCAGCATTTT. It encodes CASSSLREPQHF.

The sample holds many counts of this clonotype. The rearrangement uses TRBV29-1 and TRBJ2-3; D may be TRBD2 (7 bases). Per germline, CDR1 SQVTM and CDR2 ANQGSEA. The CDR3 extends over 14 amino acids. The V end was cut by 1 base, the J end by 4 bases, with 12 bases between. The CDR3 coding sequence is TGCAGCGTTGAAGGGGGGGGCTGGGCAGATACGCAGTATTTT. Protein product: CSVEGGGWADTQYF.

This clonotype has at least ten counts. The chain couples TRBV4-3 to TRBJ2-7; the D call may be TRBD1 or TRBD2 (5 bases each). V was trimmed by 0 bases and J by 4 bases, leaving 19 bases between them. Germline values: CDR1 LGHNA, CDR2 YSLEER. The CDR3 length is 17 residues. The CDR3 DNA follows: TGCGCCAGCAGCCAAGATCGGAGTGGGGGATCGGGGTACGAGCAGTACTTC. Protein product: CASSQDRSGGSGYEQYF.

The chain couples TRBV7-9 to TRBJ2-3; TRBD1 aligns across 9 bases. The V gene end was trimmed by 6 bases and the J gene end by 3 bases; junction bases not matched to a gene: 10. Germline CDR1 is SEHNR and CDR2 is FQNEAQ (reference sequence). The CDR3 is 16 residues long. The CDR3 loop reads CASRQSGTGMTDTQYF. CDR3 DNA: TGTGCCAGCAGACAATCCGGGACAGGGATGACAGATACGCAGTATTTT.

This clonotype was counted only a few times. The J gene is TRBJ2-5, the V gene TRBV4-3, with D perhaps matching TRBD2 (6 bases). V gave up 2 bases and J gave up 4 bases, with 14 bases separating them. CDR3 length equals 15 residues. CDR1 LGHNA and CDR2 YSLEER come from the germline V gene. As DNA, the CDR3 is TGCGCCAGCAGCCAACTATTTAGGGAGGCAGAGACCCAGTACTTC. Protein sequence: CASSQLFREAETQYF.

In this sample, this clonotype turned up many times. This rearrangement joins TRBV27 to TRBJ2-2, with D perhaps matching TRBD2 (6 bases). The CDR3 covers 13 residues. Looked up from germline, CDR1 is MNHEY and CDR2 is SMNVEV (reference sequence). V lost 4 bases and J 6 bases, leaving 9 bases between the germline ends. This CDR3 reads CASSSGGPGELFF. The DNA of the CDR3 is TGTGCCAGCAGTTCCGGAGGGCCCGGGGAGCTGTTTTTT.

This clonotype was seen a handful of times. For the CDR3, the DNA is TGTGCCAGCAGATTTACAGGGGACCATGAGCAGTTCTTC. Amino acids: CASRFTGDHEQFF. V and J are TRBV6-6 and TRBJ2-1, with 7 bases aligning to TRBD1. The CDR3 contains 13 residues. Unmatched junction bases numbered 7, after V lost 6 bases and J lost 8 bases. CDR1 is MNHNY and CDR2 is SVGAGI in the germline V gene (reference sequence).

J is TRBJ2-1 and V is TRBV6-4; no clear D gene. Germline CDR1 MRHNA, CDR2 SNTAGT. The length of the CDR3 is 13 residues. Trimming stripped 3 bases from V and 8 bases from J, with 11 bases between. The CDR3 sequence is CASSESPGDEQFF. The CDR3, as DNA: TGTGCCAGCAGTGAATCTCCGGGCGATGAGCAGTTCTTC.

The CDR3 coding sequence is TGTGCCAGCAGTTACCTTGGACAGGGTGGAGGCACGCAGTATTTT. Its protein is CASSYLGQGGGTQYF. V is TRBV12-3 or TRBV12-4 and J is TRBJ2-3; 8 bases map to TRBD1. V lost 4 bases, J lost 9 bases, and 12 bases stayed unmatched. There are 15 residues in the CDR3.